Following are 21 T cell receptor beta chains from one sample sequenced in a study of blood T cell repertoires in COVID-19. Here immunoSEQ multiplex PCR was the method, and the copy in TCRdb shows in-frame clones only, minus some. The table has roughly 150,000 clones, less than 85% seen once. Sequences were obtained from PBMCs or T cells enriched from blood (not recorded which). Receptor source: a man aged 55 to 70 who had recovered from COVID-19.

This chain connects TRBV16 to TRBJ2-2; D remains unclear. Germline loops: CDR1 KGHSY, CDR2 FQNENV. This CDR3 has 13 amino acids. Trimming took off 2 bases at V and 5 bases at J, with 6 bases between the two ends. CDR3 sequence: CASSQQLTGELFF. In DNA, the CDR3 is TGTGCCAGCAGCCAACAACTTACCGGGGAGCTGTTTTTT.

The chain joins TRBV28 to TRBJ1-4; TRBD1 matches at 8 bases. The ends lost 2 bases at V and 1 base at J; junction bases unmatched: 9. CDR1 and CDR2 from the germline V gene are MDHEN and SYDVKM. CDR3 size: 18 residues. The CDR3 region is CASSLPGTGGGTNEKLFF. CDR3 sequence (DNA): TGTGCCAGCAGTTTACCCGGGACAGGAGGGGGAACTAATGAAAAACTGTTTTTT.

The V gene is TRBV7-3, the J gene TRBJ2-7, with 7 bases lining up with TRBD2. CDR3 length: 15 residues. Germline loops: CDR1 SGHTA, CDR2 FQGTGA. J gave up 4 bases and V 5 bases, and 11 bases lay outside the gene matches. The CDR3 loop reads CASSPRGGEVYEQYF. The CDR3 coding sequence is TGTGCCAGCAGCCCCCGGGGAGGGGAAGTTTACGAGCAGTACTTC.

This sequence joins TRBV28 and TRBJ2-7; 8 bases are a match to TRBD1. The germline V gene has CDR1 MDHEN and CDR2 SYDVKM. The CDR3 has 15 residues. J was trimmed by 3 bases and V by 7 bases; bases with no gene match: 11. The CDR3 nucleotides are TGTGCCAGCACCGAGACAGGGGTCTCTAGCTACGAGCAGTACTTC. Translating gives CASTETGVSSYEQYF.

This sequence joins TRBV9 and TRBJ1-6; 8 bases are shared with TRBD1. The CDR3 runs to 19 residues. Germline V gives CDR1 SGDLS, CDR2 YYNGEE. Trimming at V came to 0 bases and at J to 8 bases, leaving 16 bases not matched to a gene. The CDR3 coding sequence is TGTGCCAGCAGCGTAGGAGCCGGGACAGGACTTACCGCGGATTCACCCCTCCACTTT. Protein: CASSVGAGTGLTADSPLHF.

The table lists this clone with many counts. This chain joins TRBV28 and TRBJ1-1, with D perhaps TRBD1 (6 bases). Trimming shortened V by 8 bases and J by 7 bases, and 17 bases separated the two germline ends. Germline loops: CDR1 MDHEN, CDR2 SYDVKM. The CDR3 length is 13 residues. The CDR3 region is CASETGGADEAFF. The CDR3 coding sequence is TGTGCCAGCGAGACGGGGGGGGCCGATGAAGCTTTCTTT.

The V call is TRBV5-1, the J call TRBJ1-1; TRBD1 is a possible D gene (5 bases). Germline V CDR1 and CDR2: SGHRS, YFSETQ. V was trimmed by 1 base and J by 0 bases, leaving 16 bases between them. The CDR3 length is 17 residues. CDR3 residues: CASSLFGLTGMNTEAFF. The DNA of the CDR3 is TGCGCCAGCAGCTTGTTTGGCTTAACAGGCATGAACACTGAAGCTTTCTTT.

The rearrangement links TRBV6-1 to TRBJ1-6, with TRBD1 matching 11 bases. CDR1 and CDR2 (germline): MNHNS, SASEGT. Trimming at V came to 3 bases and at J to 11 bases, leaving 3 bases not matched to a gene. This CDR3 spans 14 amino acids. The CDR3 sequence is CASSEDRGPAPLHF. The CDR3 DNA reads TGTGCCAGCAGTGAGGACAGGGGGCCTGCACCCCTCCACTTT.

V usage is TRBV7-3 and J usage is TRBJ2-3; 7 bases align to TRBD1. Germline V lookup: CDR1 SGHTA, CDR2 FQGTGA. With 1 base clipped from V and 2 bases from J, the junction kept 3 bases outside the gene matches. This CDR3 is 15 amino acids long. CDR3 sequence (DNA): TGTGCCAGCAGCTTAAGCGGACAGGACACAGATACGCAGTATTTT. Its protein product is CASSLSGQDTDTQYF.

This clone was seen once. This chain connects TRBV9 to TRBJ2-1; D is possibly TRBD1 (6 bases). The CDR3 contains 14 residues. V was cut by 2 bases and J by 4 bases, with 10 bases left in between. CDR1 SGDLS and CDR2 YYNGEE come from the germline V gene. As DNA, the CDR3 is TGTGCCAGCAGCGTCTCACAGGGTTACAATGAGCAGTTCTTC. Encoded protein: CASSVSQGYNEQFF.

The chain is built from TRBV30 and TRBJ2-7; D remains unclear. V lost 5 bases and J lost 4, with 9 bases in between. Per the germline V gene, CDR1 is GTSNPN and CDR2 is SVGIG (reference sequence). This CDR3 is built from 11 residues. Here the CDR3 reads CAWERTYEQYF. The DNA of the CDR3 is TGTGCCTGGGAAAGAACTTACGAGCAGTACTTC.

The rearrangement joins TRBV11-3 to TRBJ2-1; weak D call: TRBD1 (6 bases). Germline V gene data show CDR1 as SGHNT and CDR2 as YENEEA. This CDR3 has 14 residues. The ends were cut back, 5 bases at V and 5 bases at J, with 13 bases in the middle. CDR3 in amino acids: CASSPGQIHNEQFF. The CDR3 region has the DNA TGTGCCAGCAGCCCCGGACAGATCCACAATGAGCAGTTCTTC.

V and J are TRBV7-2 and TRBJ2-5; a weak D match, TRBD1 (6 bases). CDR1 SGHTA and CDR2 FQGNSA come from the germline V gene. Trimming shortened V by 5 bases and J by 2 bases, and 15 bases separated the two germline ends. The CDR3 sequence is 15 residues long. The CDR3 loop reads CASSTQTGQQETQYF. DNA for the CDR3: TGTGCCAGCAGCACCCAGACAGGCCAACAAGAGACCCAGTACTTC.

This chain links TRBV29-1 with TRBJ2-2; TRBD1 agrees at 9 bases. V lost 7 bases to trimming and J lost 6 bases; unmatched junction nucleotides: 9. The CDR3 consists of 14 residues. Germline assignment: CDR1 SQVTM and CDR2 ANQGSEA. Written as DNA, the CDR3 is TGCAGCGCTGACTCGGGACAGGGTGCCGGGGAGCTGTTTTTT. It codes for CSADSGQGAGELFF.

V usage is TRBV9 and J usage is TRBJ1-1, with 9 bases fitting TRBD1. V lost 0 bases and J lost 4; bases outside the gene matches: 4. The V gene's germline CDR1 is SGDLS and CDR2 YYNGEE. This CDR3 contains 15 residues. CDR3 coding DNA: TGTGCCAGCAGCGTAGGGGGACAGGGTGGCACTGAAGCTTTCTTT. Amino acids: CASSVGGQGGTEAFF.

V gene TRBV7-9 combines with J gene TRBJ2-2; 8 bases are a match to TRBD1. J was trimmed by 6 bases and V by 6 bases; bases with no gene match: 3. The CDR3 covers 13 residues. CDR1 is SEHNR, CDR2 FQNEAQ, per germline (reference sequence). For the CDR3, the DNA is TGTGCCAGCAGTCGGACAGGGCCCGGGGAGCTGTTTTTT. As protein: CASSRTGPGELFF.

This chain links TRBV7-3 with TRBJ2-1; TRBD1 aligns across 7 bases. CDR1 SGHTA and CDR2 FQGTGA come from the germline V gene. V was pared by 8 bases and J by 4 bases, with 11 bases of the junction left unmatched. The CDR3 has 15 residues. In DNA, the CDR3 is TGTGCCAGCTCCCCCGGGACAGAGGTATACAATGAGCAGTTCTTC. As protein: CASSPGTEVYNEQFF.

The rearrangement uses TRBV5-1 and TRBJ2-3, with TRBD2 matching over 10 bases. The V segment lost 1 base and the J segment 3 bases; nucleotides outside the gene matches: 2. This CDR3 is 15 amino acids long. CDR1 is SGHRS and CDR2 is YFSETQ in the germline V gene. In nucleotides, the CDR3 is TGCGCCAGCAGCTTGTCTAGCGGGAGAACAGATACGCAGTATTTT. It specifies CASSLSSGRTDTQYF.

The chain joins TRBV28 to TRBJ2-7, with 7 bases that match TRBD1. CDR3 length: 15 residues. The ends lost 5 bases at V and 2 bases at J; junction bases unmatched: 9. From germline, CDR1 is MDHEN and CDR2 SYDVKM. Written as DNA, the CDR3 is TGTGCCAGCAGTCCCCCGGACAGGCTTACCTACGAGCAGTACTTC. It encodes CASSPPDRLTYEQYF. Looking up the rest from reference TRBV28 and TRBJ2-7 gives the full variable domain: DVKVTQSSRYLVKRTGEKVFLECVQDMDHENMFWYRQDPGLGLRLIYFSYDVKMKEKGDIPEGYSVSREKKERFSLILESASTNQTSMYLCASSPPDRLTYEQYFGPGTRLTVT.

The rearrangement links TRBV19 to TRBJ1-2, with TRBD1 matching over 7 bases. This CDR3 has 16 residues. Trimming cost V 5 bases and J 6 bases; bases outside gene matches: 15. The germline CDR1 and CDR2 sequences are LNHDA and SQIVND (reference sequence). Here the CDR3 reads CASSQRTGRGPNGYTF. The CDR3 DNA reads TGTGCCAGTAGTCAGCGGACAGGTCGAGGGCCGAATGGCTACACCTTC.

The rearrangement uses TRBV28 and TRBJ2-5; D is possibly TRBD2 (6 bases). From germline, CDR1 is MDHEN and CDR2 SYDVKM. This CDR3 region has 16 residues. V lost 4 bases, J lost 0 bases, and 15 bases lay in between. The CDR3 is CASSWKWGVYQETQYF. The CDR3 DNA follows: TGTGCCAGCAGTTGGAAATGGGGGGTGTACCAAGAGACCCAGTACTTC. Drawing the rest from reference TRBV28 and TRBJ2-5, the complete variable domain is DVKVTQSSRYLVKRTGEKVFLECVQDMDHENMFWYRQDPGLGLRLIYFSYDVKMKEKGDIPEGYSVSREKKERFSLILESASTNQTSMYLCASSWKWGVYQETQYFGPGTRLLVL.